This T cell receptor beta chain was observed in a study of blood T cell repertoires in COVID-19 (dated by TCRdb to 2020 to 2022). Turning to the overall study: The collaborator samples originated in the United States, Italy and Spain and spanned the acute and convalescent phases of COVID-19. The repertoires were made available in a free public database intended to serve as a resource for research on the immune response to SARS-CoV-2. Deeply sampled blood TCRbeta repertoires from subjects exposed to, actively infected with, or recovered from COVID-19 were included in the dataset. Samples came from the ongoing ImmuneRACE study (first 160 participants) plus 1,254 subjects from 6 global collaborators. HLA class I and class II types, where available, came from metadata supplied by the sample provider rather than from assay-based typing. The material from the prospective study consisted of cDNA or gDNA derived from T cells, B-cell-depleted T cells, or PBMCs. Sample metadata almost always included a de-identified subject ID, COVID-19 status, age in years and sex. General findings and caveats noted by the study authors: How much clinical and demographic metadata was included differed by source and by participant, and the metadata was provided uncurated.

From the cysteine through the phenylalanine, the CDR3 covers 16 amino acids. The DNA shown is the 48-base CDR3, in frame from base 1. CDR1 and CDR2 were assigned from the germline V gene (reference sequence) as SEHNR and FQNEAQ. At the junction V is shortened by 5 bases and J by 8 bases; bases outside the gene matches: 13. The collaborating institutions used their own protocols to collect whole blood in K2EDTA tubes. Collaborator samples were shipped for TCRbeta analysis as frozen whole blood, isolated PBMCs, or DNA extracted from either sample type. Only one count was recorded for this clone. This receptor's antigen is unknown. The record has no base qualities; no much larger clone is one base away. The immunoSEQ Assay, a bias-controlled multiplex PCR, was used to amplify TCRbeta CDR3 regions from genomic DNA. Concerning the study's data processing: Nucleated cell counts per sample were estimated from amplification of reference gene primers within the assay. To quantify the absolute abundance of each unique TCRbeta CDR3 rearrangement, sequence reads were collapsed and filtered. For each sample, productive Simpson clonality was calculated as the square root of Simpson's diversity index over productive rearrangements. The table comes from immuneACCESS by way of TCRdb, which keeps in-frame sequences with V and J called. Part of the clones is missing from these tables; in studies checked, under half for an unresolved V gene and the rest for unknown reasons. The V and J calls and clone size were taken over from that table, and D and trimming were inferred from the DNA. This sample gives 40,000 to 55,000 clones in total; approximately 84% of them show up just once. The leading ten clones occupy around 4.5% of the sample.

In this chain, TRBV7-9 is recombined with TRBJ2-7; TRBD2 agrees with 12 junctional bases. This receptor was identified in a man aged 45-60 years with active COVID-19. Sequencing was done on a sample of peripheral blood. Here the CDR3 is given as CASSLLTSGGPQQQYF. The sequence in DNA is TGTGCCAGCAGCCTCCTGACTAGCGGGGGCCCGCAGCAGCAGTACTTC.